This T cell receptor (beta chain) was captured in a study of shared clonotypes between healthy human individuals. General observations from the study: Non-shared clonotypes had lower generation probabilities than clonotypes shared by all four sorted-subset donors.

As regards this clone: What it binds is unknown.

The CDR3 covers 16 residues. With 2 bases removed from V and 4 bases from J, the gap between germline ends came to 14 bases. Germline-derived CDR1 and CDR2 are MNHEY and SVGAGI. For every subset, genomic DNA was evenly distributed across several immunoSEQ plates. Sequencing was performed with immunoSEQ multiplex PCR; in TCRdb, only in-frame clones are kept and a portion is missing. The table records about 2.4 million clones, 85% to 95% of them present only once. V is TRBV6-5 and J is TRBJ2-2; D remains unclear. This receptor was taken from a man aged 18 to 30 in good health. Sequencing used naive CD4+ T cells sorted from blood. Indicated subset: CD45RA+ positively selected. The chain's CDR3 is CASSYVPPASTGELFF. DNA of the CDR3: TGTGCCAGCAGTTACGTCCCACCTGCGAGCACCGGGGAGCTGTTTTTT.